This TCR beta chain stems from a study of T cell responses to AZD1222 COVID-19 vaccine. Findings of the study overall: Mapped onto spike, vaccine-associated CD4 TCRs spanned it and were dominant at 160-218 and 743-854.

Clones were read by immunoSEQ multiplex PCR, and TCRdb kept only the in-frame ones, dropping some. Altogether around 120,000 clones are present, around nine tenths being singletons, with the ten largest covering 1.6%. Notes on this clone: The target antigen is unknown.

With V trimmed by 3 bases and J by 3 bases, 2 bases remained unmatched. CDR3 size: 15 residues. The germline gives CDR1 KGHSH, CDR2 LQKENI. Source: peripheral blood, taken 28 days after the second AZD1222 dose. The chain carries TRBV18 and TRBJ2-1; 10 bases line up with TRBD1. The TCR comes from an adult who received the AZD1222 COVID-19 vaccine. The chain's CDR3 is CASSPGQGFYNEQFF. As DNA, the CDR3 is TGTGCCAGCTCACCGGGACAGGGGTTCTACAATGAGCAGTTCTTC.